Each of the 11 T cell receptor beta chains below was sequenced from the same sample in a study of spatial heterogeneity in lung cancer. Study outcomes and limitations: The study found that expanded intratumoral alpha and beta TCR counts tracked tumor mutation counts.

No antigens are known for them. TCRdb redid the calling of the 5' RACE reads with MiXCR, one entry per CDR3 protein. The sample includes several thousand distinct CDR3 sequences, roughly an eighth of them seen just once. Time point: sample taken at primary tumor resection. The sample consisted of lung tumor tissue, taken at surgery. These receptors came from a male donor with early-stage non-small cell lung cancer.

The chain combines TRBV7-2 with TRBJ2-3; 10 bases line up with TRBD1. With 3 bases clipped from V and 4 bases from J, the junction kept 4 bases outside the gene matches. CDR3 length: 15 residues. CDR1 is SGHTA and CDR2 is FQGNSA in the germline V gene. This chain's CDR3 is CASSFRGQGPDTQYF. CDR3 DNA: TGTGCCAGCAGCTTCAGGGGACAGGGGCCAGATACGCAGTATTTT.

For this clonotype: A clone one base away is much larger, so this may be a read error. The chain is built from TRBV6-2 or TRBV6-3 and TRBJ2-2; TRBD1 agrees at 9 bases. After removal of 6 bases from V and 4 bases from J, the junction contained 6 bases not matched to a gene. Germline CDR1 and CDR2: MNHEY and SVGEGT. The CDR3 covers 15 residues. The CDR3 DNA is TGTGCCAGCAGACAGTACAGGGGGCGCACCGGGGAGCTGTTTTTT. Amino acids: CASRQYRGRTGELFF.

This clonotype was counted only a few times. The chain carries TRBV7-2 and TRBJ1-1; a weak D match, TRBD1 (6 bases). The V and J ends lost 4 bases and 11 bases respectively, with 14 bases between them. CDR3 length equals 12 residues. Germline CDR1 reads SGHTA; CDR2 reads FQGNSA. The CDR3 loop is CASSSYRAGAFF. In DNA form, the CDR3 reads TGTGCCAGCAGCTCATACAGGGCGGGCGCTTTCTTT.

This clonotype was seen many times. The genes are TRBV28 and TRBJ1-1; the D is unclear. V was cut by 3 bases and J by 7 bases, with 6 bases left in between. CDR3 size: 11 residues. Germline CDR1 and CDR2: MDHEN and SYDVKM. The CDR3 DNA reads as TGTGCCAGCAGTTTCATAAGTGAAGCTTTCTTT. Its translation is CASSFISEAFF.

This clonotype was observed a few times. The CDR3 DNA follows: TGCAGTGCTAGAGAAGGGGCGGTGTACCAAGAGACCCAGTACTTC. The encoded protein is CSAREGAVYQETQYF. The chain employs TRBV20-1 and TRBJ2-5, with D perhaps matching TRBD1 (5 bases). The CDR3 consists of 15 residues. In germline, CDR1 is DFQATT, CDR2 SNEGSKA (reference sequence). V was trimmed by 0 bases and J by 0 bases, leaving 11 bases between them.

There are a few counts of this clonotype. The chain has TRBV18 and TRBJ2-1; TRBD2 matches 9 bases. This CDR3 has 16 residues. Trimming took 6 bases from V and 4 from J; bases not matched to a gene: 10. CDR1 KGHSH and CDR2 LQKENI come from the germline V gene. CDR3 in amino acids: CASSPGGLALYNEQFF. As DNA, the CDR3 is TGTGCCAGCTCTCCCGGGGGACTAGCCTTATACAATGAGCAGTTCTTC.

By proportion, this clonotype is medium-sized. The gene calls are TRBV7-9 and TRBJ2-2; no definite D call. With 4 bases removed from V and 4 bases from J, the gap between germline ends came to 10 bases. From germline, CDR1 is SEHNR and CDR2 FQNEAQ (reference sequence). CDR3 length: 14 amino acids. This chain's CDR3 is CASSSWVFTGELFF. CDR3 sequence (DNA): TGTGCCAGCAGCTCGTGGGTGTTCACCGGGGAGCTGTTTTTT. The whole variable domain, remainder taken from reference TRBV7-9 and TRBJ2-2, is DTGVSQNPRHKITKRGQNVTFRCDPISEHNRLYWYRQTLGQGPEFLTYFQNEAQLEKSRLLSDRFSAERPKGSFSTLEIQRTEQGDSAMYLCASSSWVFTGELFFGEGSRLTVL.

Notes on this clonotype: A read error is possible here, since a much larger clone lies one base away. The genes are TRBV30 and TRBJ1-5, with D maybe TRBD1 (5 bases). This CDR3 is 13 amino acids long. CDR1 is GTSNPN, CDR2 SVGIG, per germline (reference sequence). Trimming removed 0 bases from V and 9 bases from J, with 12 bases in between. CDR3 sequence reads: CAWSVEGIRPQHF. Here the CDR3 DNA reads TGTGCCTGGAGTGTAGAGGGGATTCGGCCCCAGCATTTT.

By share, this clonotype counts as medium-sized (0.01 to 0.1%). This rearrangement joins TRBV19 to TRBJ2-5; D gene uncertain. CDR3 size: 13 residues. CDR1 and CDR2 (germline): LNHDA, SQIVND (reference sequence). The V end was cut by 4 bases, the J end by 2 bases, with 8 bases between. Here the CDR3 reads CASSTSLQETQYF. For the CDR3, the DNA is TGTGCCAGTAGTACCTCCTTACAAGAGACCCAGTACTTC.

This chain connects TRBV13 to TRBJ2-4; D uncertain. The CDR3 length is 14 residues. Germline assignment: CDR1 PRHDT and CDR2 FYEKMQ (reference sequence). The V and J ends lost 1 base and 5 bases respectively, with 9 bases between them. This CDR3 reads CASSLEGTQNIQYF. As DNA, the CDR3 is TGTGCCAGCAGCTTAGAGGGAACCCAAAACATTCAGTACTTC. Full variable domain (missing parts from reference TRBV13 and TRBJ2-4): AAGVIQSPRHLIKEKRETATLKCYPIPRHDTVYWYQQGPGQDPQFLISFYEKMQSDKGSIPDRFSAQQFSDYHSELNMSSLELGDSALYFCASSLEGTQNIQYFGAGTRLSVL.

This clonotype is categorized as medium-sized (0.01 to 0.1%). The rearrangement joins TRBV27 to TRBJ2-7; 7 nucleotides match TRBD2. Germline CDR1 reads MNHEY; CDR2 reads SMNVEV (reference sequence). The V gene end was trimmed by 0 bases and the J gene end by 4 bases; junction bases not matched to a gene: 3. This CDR3 region has 14 residues. Here the CDR3 DNA reads TGTGCCAGCAGTTTATCACCAGCGGGGTACGAGCAGTACGTC. The encoded protein is CASSLSPAGYEQYV.